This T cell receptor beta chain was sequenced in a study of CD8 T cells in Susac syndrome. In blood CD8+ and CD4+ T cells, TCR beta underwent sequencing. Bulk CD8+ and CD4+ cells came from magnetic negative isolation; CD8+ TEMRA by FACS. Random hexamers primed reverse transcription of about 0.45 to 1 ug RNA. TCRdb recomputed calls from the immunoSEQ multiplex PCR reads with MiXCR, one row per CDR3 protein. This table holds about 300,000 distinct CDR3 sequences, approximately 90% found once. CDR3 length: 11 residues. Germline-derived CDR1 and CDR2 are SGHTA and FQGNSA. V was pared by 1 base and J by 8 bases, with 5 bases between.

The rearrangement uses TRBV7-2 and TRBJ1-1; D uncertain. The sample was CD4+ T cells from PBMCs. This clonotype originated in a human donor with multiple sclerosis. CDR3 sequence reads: CASSLVSEAFF. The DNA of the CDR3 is TGTGCCAGCAGCTTAGTGTCCGAAGCTTTCTTT.